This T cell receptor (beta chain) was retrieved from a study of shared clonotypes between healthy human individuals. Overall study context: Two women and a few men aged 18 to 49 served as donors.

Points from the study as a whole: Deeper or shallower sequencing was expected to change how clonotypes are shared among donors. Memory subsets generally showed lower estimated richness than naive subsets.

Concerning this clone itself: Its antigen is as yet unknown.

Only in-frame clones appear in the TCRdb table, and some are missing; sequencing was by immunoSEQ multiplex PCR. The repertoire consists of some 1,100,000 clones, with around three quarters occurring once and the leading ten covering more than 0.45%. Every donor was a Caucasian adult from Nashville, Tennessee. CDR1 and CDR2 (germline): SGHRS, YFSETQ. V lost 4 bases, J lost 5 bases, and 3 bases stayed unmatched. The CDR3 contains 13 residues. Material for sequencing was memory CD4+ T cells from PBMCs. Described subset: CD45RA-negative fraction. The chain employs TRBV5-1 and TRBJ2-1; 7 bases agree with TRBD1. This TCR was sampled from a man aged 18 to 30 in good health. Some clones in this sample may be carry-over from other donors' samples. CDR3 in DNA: TGCGCCAGCAGCCGGACAGGCGACAATGAGCAGTTCTTC. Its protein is CASSRTGDNEQFF.